The table lists the clone carrying this T cell receptor beta chain with many counts. Its antigen is unknown. The investigators amplified TCR beta CDR3 regions from RNA transcripts. RT-PCR in the first round (using the HTBI primer set) targeted the TCR CDR3. TCRdb re-called the multiplex PCR reads through MiXCR, storing one row per CDR3 protein. The table has about 280,000 distinct CDR3 sequences, 25% seen once. The data belong to a study of T cells in Graves' hyperthyroidism and ophthalmopathy. Study-wide context: Before any treatment, at initial diagnosis, peripheral blood was collected. Study-wide results and caveats: Before onset, ophthalmopathy was predicted by the model a median around 6.2 months earlier.

Any symptoms of ophthalmopathy came after the first hyperthyroidism diagnosis, from which the blood sample dates. The ends lost 4 bases at V and 7 bases at J; junction bases unmatched: 13. Germline lookup yields CDR1 SGDLS and CDR2 YYNGEE. The CDR3 totals 17 residues. This TCR derives from a man in his forties with Graves' hyperthyroidism that later progressed to Graves' ophthalmopathy. Sequencing input: blood. The chain is built from TRBV9 and TRBJ1-6, with 8 bases lining up with TRBD1. The chain's CDR3 is CASSSRGGTGPNSPLHF. In nucleotides, the CDR3 is TGTGCCAGCAGCAGTAGGGGGGGGACAGGCCCCAATTCACCCCTCCACTTT.